Below are 21 T cell receptor beta chains sequenced from a single sample in a study of spatial heterogeneity in lung cancer. TCRdb redid the calling of the 5' RACE reads with MiXCR, one entry per CDR3 protein. The sample shows 3,000 to 3,500 distinct CDR3 sequences, 15% to 20% of them seen only once. Study outcomes and limitations: Mutation tallies in tumors tracked expanded intratumoral alpha and beta TCR counts.

These TCRs' antigens remain unknown. Indicated time point: sample taken at primary tumor resection. Specimen: lung tumor tissue, collected at surgery. These receptors came from a male donor with early-stage non-small cell lung cancer.

In its sample, this clonotype ranks as large. The chain employs TRBV27 and TRBJ1-5, with TRBD1 as a possible D gene (6 bases). There are 14 residues in the CDR3. Trimming pared 2 bases from V and 5 bases from J, leaving 10 bases between. Germline CDR1 MNHEY, CDR2 SMNVEV (reference sequence). The CDR3 sequence is CASSLLGADQPQHF. The DNA for the CDR3 is TGTGCCAGCAGTTTACTGGGGGCGGATCAGCCCCAGCATTTT.

The chain carries TRBV3-1 and TRBJ2-3; either TRBD1 or TRBD2 may fit D (5 bases each). This CDR3 is 15 amino acids long. Trimming left V 0 bases short and J 0 bases short, with 7 bases between. The germline V gene encodes CDR1 LGHDT and CDR2 YNNKEL (reference sequence). The chain's CDR3 is CASSQEWGSTDTQYF. In DNA form, the CDR3 reads TGTGCCAGCAGCCAAGAGTGGGGGAGCACAGATACGCAGTATTTT.

This clonotype occurred a few times. V gene TRBV7-9 combines with J gene TRBJ1-5; D is ambiguous. V was shortened by 3 bases and J by 2 bases, with 5 bases between the two germline ends. Per germline, CDR1 SEHNR and CDR2 FQNEAQ (reference sequence). CDR3 length: 13 residues. CDR3: CASSFSGNQPQHF. The CDR3 DNA sequence: TGTGCCAGCAGCTTTAGTGGCAATCAGCCCCAGCATTTT.

This clonotype is deemed medium-sized (0.01 to 0.1%). The V gene is TRBV11-1, the J gene TRBJ2-7, with D hard to call. Germline V lookup: CDR1 SGHAT, CDR2 FQDESV (reference sequence). The CDR3 extends over 11 amino acids. V was pared by 5 bases and J by 6 bases, with 8 bases between. Here the CDR3 reads CASSNYLEQYF. The CDR3 coding sequence is TGTGCCAGCAGCAACTATCTCGAGCAGTACTTC.

The chain employs TRBV5-4 and TRBJ2-3; 8 nucleotides agree with TRBD2. Germline values: CDR1 SGHNT, CDR2 YYREEE (reference sequence). The CDR3 is made up of 15 amino acids. The J segment lost 3 bases and the V segment lost 4 bases, leaving 7 bases of the junction unmatched. The CDR3 DNA reads TGTGCCAGCAGCATACCCACTAGCGGTACAGATACGCAGTATTTT. Translating gives CASSIPTSGTDTQYF. The full variable domain, its missing parts supplied by reference TRBV5-4 and TRBJ2-3, is ETGVTQSPTHLIKTRGQQVTLRCSSQSGHNTVSWYQQALGQGPQFIFQYYREEENGRGNFPPRFSGLQFPNYSSELNVNALELDDSALYLCASSIPTSGTDTQYFGPGTRLTVL.

This clonotype occurred many times. V usage is TRBV5-6 and J usage is TRBJ2-1; D is undetermined. The V end lost 0 bases, the J end lost 9 bases, and 13 bases lay between the germline ends. Per germline, CDR1 SGHDT and CDR2 YYEEEE. This CDR3 region has 14 residues. CDR3 sequence reads: CASSLGDSFSEQFF. CDR3 DNA: TGTGCCAGCAGCTTGGGTGATAGCTTTAGTGAGCAGTTCTTC.

The rearrangement uses TRBV28 and TRBJ2-2; no definite D call. V was pared by 11 bases and J by 1 base, with 11 bases between. The CDR3 spans 13 residues. In germline, CDR1 is MDHEN, CDR2 SYDVKM. Written as DNA, the CDR3 is TGTGCCGGGTGTAAGCGGAACACCGGGGAGCTGTTTTTT. It translates to CAGCKRNTGELFF.

Only a few counts were recorded for this clonotype. The rearrangement uses TRBV3-1 and TRBJ1-1; 7 positions match TRBD1. V lost 4 bases and J lost 0; bases outside the gene matches: 8. Germline values: CDR1 LGHDT, CDR2 YNNKEL (reference sequence). This CDR3 region has 16 residues. CDR3 in DNA: TGTGCCAGCAGCCCCGGACAGGCCCGGATGAACACTGAAGCTTTCTTT. This translates into CASSPGQARMNTEAFF.

Within the sample, this clonotype is medium-sized (0.01 to 0.1%). The chain recombines TRBV20-1 with TRBJ2-1; 7 nucleotides align to TRBD2. The CDR3 is made up of 15 amino acids. Germline CDR1 DFQATT, CDR2 SNEGSKA (reference sequence). The ends lost 6 bases at V and 0 bases at J; junction bases unmatched: 8. The DNA for the CDR3 is TGCAGTGCGCCTCCCCTAGCGGCCTCCTACAATGAGCAGTTCTTC. Protein sequence: CSAPPLAASYNEQFF.

Within the sample, this clonotype is medium-sized. The CDR3 sequence is CASSTSARGPTQYF. CDR3 in DNA: TGTGCCAGTAGTACCTCAGCCCGCGGTCCCACGCAGTATTTT. The rearrangement links TRBV19 to TRBJ2-3; D is unclear. Germline V gene lookup returns CDR1 LNHDA and CDR2 SQIVND (reference sequence). This CDR3 is 14 amino acids long. V lost 4 bases to trimming and J lost 9 bases, with 17 bases between them.

Within the sample, this clonotype is medium-sized. The gene calls are TRBV6-2 or TRBV6-3 and TRBJ2-2; D not certain. V lost 5 bases and J 6 bases, leaving 19 bases between the germline ends. This CDR3 is built from 16 residues. The germline V gene has CDR1 MNHEY and CDR2 SVGEGT. In DNA, the CDR3 is TGTGCCAGCAGTAAGTTACGGGTCGCTAGTCCCGGGGAGCTGTTTTTT. Translating it yields CASSKLRVASPGELFF.

This clonotype is deemed medium-sized. This sequence joins TRBV20-1 and TRBJ2-1, with 8 bases matching TRBD1. Germline V gene sequence: CDR1 DFQATT, CDR2 SNEGSKA (reference sequence). CDR3 length: 14 amino acids. The V gene end was trimmed by 3 bases and the J gene end by 13 bases; junction bases not matched to a gene: 14. CDR3 in amino acids: CSASRQGTLLEQFF. DNA for the CDR3: TGCAGTGCTAGTCGACAGGGGACCCTTTTAGAACAGTTCTTC.

This clonotype is medium-sized in the sample. The chain joins TRBV29-1 to TRBJ2-5, with 10 bases identical to TRBD2. CDR3 size: 14 residues. Trimming cost V 3 bases and J 6 bases; bases outside gene matches: 7. The germline V gene encodes CDR1 SQVTM and CDR2 ANQGSEA. CDR3 sequence: CSVESSGSWKTQYF. CDR3 sequence (DNA): TGCAGCGTTGAGTCTAGCGGGAGTTGGAAGACCCAGTACTTC.

This clonotype ranks as medium-sized. The genes are TRBV3-1 and TRBJ2-2, with 9 bases identical to TRBD2. Germline CDR1 is LGHDT and CDR2 is YNNKEL (reference sequence). J was trimmed by 6 bases and V by 1 base; bases with no gene match: 3. There are 15 residues in the CDR3. The CDR3 sequence: CASSQVAGGPGELFF. Here the CDR3 DNA reads TGTGCCAGCAGCCAAGTGGCGGGAGGGCCCGGGGAGCTGTTTTTT.

This clonotype is termed medium-sized. The V call is TRBV18, the J call TRBJ2-6, with TRBD2 as a possible D gene (5 bases). Looked up from germline, CDR1 is KGHSH and CDR2 is LQKENI. This CDR3 region has 17 residues. The V end was cut by 5 bases, the J end by 2 bases, with 16 bases between. The CDR3 spells CASSSIKGATGANVLTF. The CDR3 nucleotides are TGTGCCAGCTCATCCATCAAGGGAGCTACTGGGGCCAACGTCCTGACTTTC.

In this sample, this clonotype is medium-sized. The chain joins TRBV6-5 to TRBJ2-7, with a weak D call TRBD2 (6 bases). CDR3 length equals 14 residues. Trimming pared 0 bases from V and 5 bases from J, leaving 11 bases between. CDR1 is MNHEY and CDR2 is SVGAGI in the germline V gene. CDR3 region: CASSYSRGIHEQYF. The CDR3 bases are TGTGCCAGCAGTTACTCGCGGGGAATCCACGAGCAGTACTTC.

This chain connects TRBV27 to TRBJ2-3; D unclear. The CDR3 runs 13 residues. V lost 5 bases, J lost 6 bases, and 12 bases lay in between. Per the germline V gene, CDR1 is MNHEY and CDR2 is SMNVEV (reference sequence). CDR3 nucleotides: TGTGCCAGCAGTCTGACCCCGGCGGATACGCAGTATTTT. It encodes CASSLTPADTQYF.

This clonotype came up many times. The chain combines TRBV5-5 with TRBJ2-7; TRBD2 agrees at 7 bases. V dropped 2 bases and J dropped 2; count of bases not matched to a gene: 4. This CDR3 contains 14 residues. Germline V gene sequence: CDR1 SGHKS, CDR2 YYEKEE (reference sequence). The CDR3 sequence: CASSLGGSTYEQYF. CDR3 nucleotide sequence: TGTGCCAGCAGCTTAGGCGGGAGTACCTACGAGCAGTACTTC. The variable domain in full, completed from reference TRBV5-5 and TRBJ2-7, reads DAGVTQSPTHLIKTRGQQVTLRCSPISGHKSVSWYQQVLGQGPQFIFQYYEKEERGRGNFPDRFSARQFPNYSSELNVNALLLGDSALYLCASSLGGSTYEQYFGPGTRLTVT.

There are many counts of this clonotype. The rearrangement links TRBV24-1 to TRBJ2-2; 11 bases align to TRBD2. CDR1 is KGHDR, CDR2 SFDVKD, per germline. The V and J ends lost 7 bases and 9 bases, in that order; junction bases with no gene match: 6. This CDR3 contains 14 residues. CDR3 region: CATRGTSGDWELFF. CDR3 bases: TGTGCCACCAGGGGGACTAGCGGCGACTGGGAGCTGTTTTTT.

As regards this clonotype: A much larger clone lies one base from this, so it may be a read error. The chain has TRBV10-3 and TRBJ2-7; weak D call: TRBD2 (7 bases). The CDR3 spans 11 residues. The V and J ends lost 10 bases and 5 bases respectively, with 12 bases between them. From germline, CDR1 is ENHRY and CDR2 SYGVKD. The CDR3 sequence is CATGRGNEQYF. In DNA form, the CDR3 reads TGTGCCACGGGGAGGGGGAACGAGCAGTACTTC.

By proportion, this clonotype is medium-sized (0.01 to 0.1%). The chain is built from TRBV3-2 and TRBJ1-1. TRBV3-2 is an annotated pseudogene. This CDR3 has 11 amino acids. Here the CDR3 DNA reads TGTGCCAGCAGCCAAGACTCGCCGCCTTTCTTT. Protein product: CASSQDSPPFF.